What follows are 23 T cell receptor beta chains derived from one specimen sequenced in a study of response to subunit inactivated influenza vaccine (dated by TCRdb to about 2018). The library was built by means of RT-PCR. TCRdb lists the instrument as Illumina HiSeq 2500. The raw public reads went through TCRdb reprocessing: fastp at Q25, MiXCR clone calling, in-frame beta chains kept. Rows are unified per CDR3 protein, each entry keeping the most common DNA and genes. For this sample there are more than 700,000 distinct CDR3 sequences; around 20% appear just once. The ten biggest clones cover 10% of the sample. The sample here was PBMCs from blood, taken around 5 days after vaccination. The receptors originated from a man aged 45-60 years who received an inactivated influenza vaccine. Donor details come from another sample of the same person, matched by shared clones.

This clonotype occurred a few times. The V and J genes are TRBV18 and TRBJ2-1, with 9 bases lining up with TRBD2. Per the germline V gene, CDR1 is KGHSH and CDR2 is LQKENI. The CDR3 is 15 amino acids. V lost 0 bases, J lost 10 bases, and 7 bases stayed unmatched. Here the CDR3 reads CASSPPSLAGLEQFF. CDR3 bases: TGTGCCAGCTCACCACCTAGTCTAGCGGGACTAGAGCAGTTCTTC.

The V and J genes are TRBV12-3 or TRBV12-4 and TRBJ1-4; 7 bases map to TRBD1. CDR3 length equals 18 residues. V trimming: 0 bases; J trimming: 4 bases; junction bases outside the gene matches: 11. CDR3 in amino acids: CASSLASRDRRYNEKLFF. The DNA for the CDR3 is TGTGCCAGCAGTTTAGCCTCTCGGGACAGACGATATAATGAAAAACTGTTTTTT.

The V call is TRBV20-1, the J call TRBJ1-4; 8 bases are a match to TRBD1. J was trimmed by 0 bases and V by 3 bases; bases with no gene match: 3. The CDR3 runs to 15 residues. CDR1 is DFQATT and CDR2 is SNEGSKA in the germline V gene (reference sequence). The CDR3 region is CSASQGASTNEKLFF. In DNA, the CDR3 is TGCAGTGCTAGTCAGGGGGCCTCAACTAATGAAAAACTGTTTTTT.

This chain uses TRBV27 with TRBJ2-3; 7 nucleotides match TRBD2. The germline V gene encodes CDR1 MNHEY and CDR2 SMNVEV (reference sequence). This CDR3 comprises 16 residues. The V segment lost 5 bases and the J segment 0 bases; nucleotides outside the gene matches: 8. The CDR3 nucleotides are TGTGCCAGCAGTCCCCAAGCGGGACTTAGCACAGATACGCAGTATTTT. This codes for CASSPQAGLSTDTQYF.

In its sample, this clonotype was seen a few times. The CDR3 loop is CAISESSAATGELFF. The CDR3 region has the DNA TGTGCCATCAGTGAGTCGTCAGCAGCCACCGGGGAGCTGTTTTTT. The chain is built from TRBV10-3 and TRBJ2-2; D gene ambiguous. In germline, CDR1 is ENHRY, CDR2 SYGVKD. Trimming stripped 0 bases from V and 4 bases from J, with 9 bases between. CDR3 length: 15 amino acids.

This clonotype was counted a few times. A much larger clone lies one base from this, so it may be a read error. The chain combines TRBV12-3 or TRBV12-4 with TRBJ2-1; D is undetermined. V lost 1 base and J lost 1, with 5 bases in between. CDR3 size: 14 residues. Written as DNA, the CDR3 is TGTGCCAGCAGTTTAGGGCTGTCCTACAATGAGCAGTTCTTC. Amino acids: CASSLGLSYNEQFF.

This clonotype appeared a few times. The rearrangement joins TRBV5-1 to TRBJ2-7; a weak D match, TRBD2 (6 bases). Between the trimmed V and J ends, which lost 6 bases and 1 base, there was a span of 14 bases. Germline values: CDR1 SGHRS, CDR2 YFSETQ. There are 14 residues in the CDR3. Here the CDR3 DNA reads TGCGCCAGCACGGGGGATGAAATTTCCTACGAGCAGTACTTC. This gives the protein CASTGDEISYEQYF.

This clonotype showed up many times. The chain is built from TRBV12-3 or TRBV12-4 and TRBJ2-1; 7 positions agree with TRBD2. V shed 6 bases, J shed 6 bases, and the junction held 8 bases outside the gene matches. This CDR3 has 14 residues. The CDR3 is CASSQQTSFNEQFF. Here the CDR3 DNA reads TGTGCCAGCAGCCAACAGACTAGCTTCAATGAGCAGTTCTTC.

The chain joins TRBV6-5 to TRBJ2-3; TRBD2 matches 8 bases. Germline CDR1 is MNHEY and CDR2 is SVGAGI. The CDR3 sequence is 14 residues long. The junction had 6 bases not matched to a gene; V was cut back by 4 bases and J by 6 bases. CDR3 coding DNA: TGTGCCAGCAGTTCACTAGCGGCTCGGGATACGCAGTATTTT. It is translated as CASSSLAARDTQYF.

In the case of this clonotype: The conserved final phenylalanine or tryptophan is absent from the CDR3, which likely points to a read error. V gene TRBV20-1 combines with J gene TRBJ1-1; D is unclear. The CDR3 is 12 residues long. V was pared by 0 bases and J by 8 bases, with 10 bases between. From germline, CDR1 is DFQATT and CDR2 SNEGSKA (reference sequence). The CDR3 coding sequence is TGCAGTGCTAGAGATGACCGGGGAGAAGCTTTCTCT. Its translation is CSARDDRGEAFS.

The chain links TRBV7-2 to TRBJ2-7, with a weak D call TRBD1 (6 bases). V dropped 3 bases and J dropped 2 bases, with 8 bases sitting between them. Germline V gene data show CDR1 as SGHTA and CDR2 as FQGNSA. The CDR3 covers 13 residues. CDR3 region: CASSFRDTYEQYF. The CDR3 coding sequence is TGTGCCAGCAGCTTCAGGGACACCTACGAGCAGTACTTC.

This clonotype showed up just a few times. Written as DNA, the CDR3 is TGTGCCAGCAGCTTAACCCGGGACAGGGGTACCCACGAGCAGTACTTC. This gives the protein CASSLTRDRGTHEQYF. The rearrangement links TRBV5-5 to TRBJ2-7; TRBD1 agrees at 10 bases. CDR3 length equals 16 residues. Germline CDR1 and CDR2: SGHKS and YYEKEE (reference sequence). Unmatched junction bases numbered 10, after V lost 2 bases and J lost 5 bases.

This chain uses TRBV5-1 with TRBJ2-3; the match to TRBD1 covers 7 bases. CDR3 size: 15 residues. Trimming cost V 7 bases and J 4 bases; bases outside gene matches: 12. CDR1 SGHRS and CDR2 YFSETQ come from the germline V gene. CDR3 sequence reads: CASSNLDRKADTQYF. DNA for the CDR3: TGCGCCAGCTCCAATCTGGACAGGAAAGCAGATACGCAGTATTTT.

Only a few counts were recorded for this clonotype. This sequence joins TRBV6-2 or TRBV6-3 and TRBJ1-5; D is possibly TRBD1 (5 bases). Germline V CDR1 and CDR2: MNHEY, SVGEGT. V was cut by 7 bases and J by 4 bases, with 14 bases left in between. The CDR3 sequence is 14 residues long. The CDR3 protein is CASTDPPGNQPQHF. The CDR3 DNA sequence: TGTGCCAGCACCGACCCACCAGGGAATCAGCCCCAGCATTTT.

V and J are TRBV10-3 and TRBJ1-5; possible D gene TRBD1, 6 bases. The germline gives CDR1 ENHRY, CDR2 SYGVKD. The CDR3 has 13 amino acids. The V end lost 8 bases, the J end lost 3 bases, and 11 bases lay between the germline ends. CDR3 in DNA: TGTGCCATCGCCCAGGGGCCCAATCAGCCCCAGCATTTT. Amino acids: CAIAQGPNQPQHF.

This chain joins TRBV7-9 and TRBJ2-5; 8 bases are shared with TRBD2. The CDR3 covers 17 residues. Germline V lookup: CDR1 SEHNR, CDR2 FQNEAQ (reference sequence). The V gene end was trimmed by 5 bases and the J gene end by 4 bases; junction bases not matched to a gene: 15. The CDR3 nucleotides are TGTGCCAGCAGCGTGATAAGAGCGGGAGAAGGAGGAGAGACCCAGTACTTC. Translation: CASSVIRAGEGGETQYF.

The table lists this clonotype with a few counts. CDR3 coding DNA: TGTGCCAGCAGCTTAGGCGGGGGGGCCTCAGTTCTCACCGGGGAGCTGTTTTTT. The encoded protein is CASSLGGGASVLTGELFF. The chain joins TRBV11-1 to TRBJ2-2; TRBD2 aligns across 9 bases. The length of the CDR3 is 18 residues. After removal of 1 base from V and 4 bases from J, the junction contained 10 bases not matched to a gene. Per the germline V gene, CDR1 is SGHAT and CDR2 is FQDESV (reference sequence).

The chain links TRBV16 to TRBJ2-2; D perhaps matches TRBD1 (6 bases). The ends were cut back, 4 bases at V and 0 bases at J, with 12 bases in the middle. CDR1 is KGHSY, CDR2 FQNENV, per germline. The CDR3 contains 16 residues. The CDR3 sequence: CASSPWGQANTGELFF. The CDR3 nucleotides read TGTGCCAGCAGCCCTTGGGGGCAGGCGAACACCGGGGAGCTGTTTTTT.

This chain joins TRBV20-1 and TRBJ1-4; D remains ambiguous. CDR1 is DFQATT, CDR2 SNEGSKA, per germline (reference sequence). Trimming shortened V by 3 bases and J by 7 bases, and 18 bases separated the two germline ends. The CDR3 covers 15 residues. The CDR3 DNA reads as TGCAGTGCTAGGGTGTTGGAGGGTTTTGGTGAAAAACTGTTTTTT. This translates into CSARVLEGFGEKLFF.

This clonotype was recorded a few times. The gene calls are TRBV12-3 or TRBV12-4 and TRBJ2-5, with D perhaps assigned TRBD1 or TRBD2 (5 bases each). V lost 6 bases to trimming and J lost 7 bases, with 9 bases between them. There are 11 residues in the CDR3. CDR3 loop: CASSRGGTQYF. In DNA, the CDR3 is TGTGCCAGCAGCCGGGGCGGGACCCAGTACTTC.

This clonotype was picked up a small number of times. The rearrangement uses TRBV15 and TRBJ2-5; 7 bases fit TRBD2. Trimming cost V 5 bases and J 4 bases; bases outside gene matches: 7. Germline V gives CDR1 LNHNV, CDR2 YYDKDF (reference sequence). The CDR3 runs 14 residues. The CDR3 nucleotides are TGTGCCACCAGCCAAGTCTTAGCGGGAGAGACCCAGTACTTC. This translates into CATSQVLAGETQYF.

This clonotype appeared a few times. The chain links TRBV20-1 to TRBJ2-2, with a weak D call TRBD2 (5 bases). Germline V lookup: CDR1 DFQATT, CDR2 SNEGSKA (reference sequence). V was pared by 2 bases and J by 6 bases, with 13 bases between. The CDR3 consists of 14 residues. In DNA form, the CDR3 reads TGCAGTGCTAGACCCCCCGGGATGGCCGGGGAGCTGTTTTTT. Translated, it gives CSARPPGMAGELFF.

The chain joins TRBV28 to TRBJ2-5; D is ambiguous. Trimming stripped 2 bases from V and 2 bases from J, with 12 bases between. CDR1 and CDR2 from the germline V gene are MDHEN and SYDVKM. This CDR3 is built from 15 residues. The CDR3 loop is CASSLEPDAQETQYF. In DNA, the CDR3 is TGTGCCAGCAGTTTAGAGCCGGACGCTCAAGAGACCCAGTACTTC. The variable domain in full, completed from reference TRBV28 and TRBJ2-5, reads DVKVTQSSRYLVKRTGEKVFLECVQDMDHENMFWYRQDPGLGLRLIYFSYDVKMKEKGDIPEGYSVSREKKERFSLILESASTNQTSMYLCASSLEPDAQETQYFGPGTRLLVL.